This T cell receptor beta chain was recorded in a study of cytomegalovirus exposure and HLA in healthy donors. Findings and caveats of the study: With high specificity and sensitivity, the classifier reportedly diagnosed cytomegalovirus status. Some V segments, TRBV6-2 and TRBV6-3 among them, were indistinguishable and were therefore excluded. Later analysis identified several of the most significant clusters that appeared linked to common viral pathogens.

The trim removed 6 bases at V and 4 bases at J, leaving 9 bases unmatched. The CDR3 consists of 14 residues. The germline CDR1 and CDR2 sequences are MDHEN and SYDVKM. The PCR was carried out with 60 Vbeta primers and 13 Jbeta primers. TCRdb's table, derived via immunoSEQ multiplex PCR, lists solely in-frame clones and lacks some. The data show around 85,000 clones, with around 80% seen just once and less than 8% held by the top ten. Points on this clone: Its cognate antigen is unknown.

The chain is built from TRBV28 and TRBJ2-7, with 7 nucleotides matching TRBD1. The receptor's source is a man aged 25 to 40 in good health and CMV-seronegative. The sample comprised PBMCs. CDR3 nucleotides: TGTGCCAGCAGGCCGAGACAGGGTTTGTACGAGCAGTACTTC. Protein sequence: CASRPRQGLYEQYF.